These T cell receptor beta chains were read from a single sample in a study of T-cell reconstitution after alpha-beta-depleted transplantation in children. One entry per CDR3 protein results from TCRdb running MiXCR on the PCR reads. The sample includes hundreds of thousands of distinct CDR3 sequences, around a sixth of them seen just once. This material consisted of PBMCs from the stem cell graft donor, taken from the stem cell graft. The receptors here all came from a human donor who donated a stem cell graft to a child with acute myeloid leukemia. Both conserved end residues are trimmed from each CDR3. Each record gives: clone size, V gene, J gene, CDR3 protein. Clone size appears in some rows only: once, few, many, or a class for an expanded clone.

-	TRBV7-9	TRBJ2-2	ASSLAGRNTGELF
many	TRBV27	TRBJ2-3	ASSFLGKVDTQY
-	TRBV4-3	TRBJ1-1	ASSQERGTGGFGEAF
few	TRBV11-2	TRBJ2-5	ASSFRPTAVWQRETQY
-	TRBV27	TRBJ1-4	ASSSSGGEKLF
many	TRBV20-1	TRBJ2-5	SARDVGTGGGKTQY
many	TRBV20-1	TRBJ1-5	SASGGQQDSNQPQH
many	TRBV20-1	TRBJ1-3	SASPGGYGNTIY
many	TRBV6-1	TRBJ2-7	ASTEPGGHRSYEQY
many	TRBV7-2	TRBJ1-1	ASSPQVYTEAF
many	TRBV25-1	TRBJ2-3	ASSGPGSDTQY
many	TRBV7-2	TRBJ2-6	ASSLRGGTGANVLT
few	TRBV20-1	TRBJ2-6	SAQRGSPGANVLT
-	TRBV28	TRBJ1-6	ASSFSENSPLH
few	TRBV7-2	TRBJ2-7	ASRKDRGYSYEQY
-	TRBV28	TRBJ2-4	ASSLGSYGGQNIQY
few	TRBV28	TRBJ2-5	ASSTIGLRLAGAEETQY
many	TRBV20-1	TRBJ2-7	SARVTYEQY
-	TRBV20-1	TRBJ2-2	SARDFYGQQNTGELF
-	TRBV21-1	TRBJ1-3	ASSKLSHDSGNTIY
-	TRBV7-8	TRBJ2-1	ASSLNGLAAYNEQF
many	TRBV6-5	TRBJ1-1	ASSYSRVREAF
few	TRBV5-1	TRBJ1-1	ASSLAGRTFSNTEAF
-	TRBV28	TRBJ1-5	ASGGEWGPQH
-	TRBV7-2	TRBJ1-5	ASAWGAPGSNQPQH
-	TRBV7-9	TRBJ2-7	ASSLKDRGYEQY
many	TRBV20-1	TRBJ1-3	SARDTSPPGNTIY
many	TRBV6-5	TRBJ2-5	ASSYAPEAGVVY
-	TRBV20-1	TRBJ2-2	SARGLWGADTGELF
once	TRBV7-6	TRBJ2-3	ASSRVSGSWDTQC
many	TRBV20-1	TRBJ1-5	SARGQGFYSNQPQH
few	TRBV6-5	TRBJ2-1	ASSSPGGLSYNEQF
many	TRBV15	TRBJ1-1	ATSRAPGTEAF
-	TRBV5-1	TRBJ1-1	ASSSGSAEAF
few	TRBV5-1	TRBJ1-5	ASSPTGTSNQPQH
few	TRBV21-1	TRBJ2-1	ASSGPLAGNEQF
many	TRBV20-1	TRBJ1-1	SARFQGANTEAF
-	TRBV20-1	TRBJ2-1	CARTLAGGGGEQF
many	TRBV7-8	TRBJ1-2	ASSPDVVRYGYT
-	TRBV7-8	TRBJ1-5	ASSYRTGEQPQH
-	TRBV11-2	TRBJ2-2	ASSPRTSGVQTTNTGELF
many	TRBV6-5	TRBJ1-4	ASSSRLWEKLF
many	TRBV12-3/TRBV12-4	TRBJ1-5	ASSLKGSNQPQH
many	TRBV20-1	TRBJ2-1	SARVSEGVGGAWNEQF
many	TRBV7-2	TRBJ2-5	ASSLDRDQETQY